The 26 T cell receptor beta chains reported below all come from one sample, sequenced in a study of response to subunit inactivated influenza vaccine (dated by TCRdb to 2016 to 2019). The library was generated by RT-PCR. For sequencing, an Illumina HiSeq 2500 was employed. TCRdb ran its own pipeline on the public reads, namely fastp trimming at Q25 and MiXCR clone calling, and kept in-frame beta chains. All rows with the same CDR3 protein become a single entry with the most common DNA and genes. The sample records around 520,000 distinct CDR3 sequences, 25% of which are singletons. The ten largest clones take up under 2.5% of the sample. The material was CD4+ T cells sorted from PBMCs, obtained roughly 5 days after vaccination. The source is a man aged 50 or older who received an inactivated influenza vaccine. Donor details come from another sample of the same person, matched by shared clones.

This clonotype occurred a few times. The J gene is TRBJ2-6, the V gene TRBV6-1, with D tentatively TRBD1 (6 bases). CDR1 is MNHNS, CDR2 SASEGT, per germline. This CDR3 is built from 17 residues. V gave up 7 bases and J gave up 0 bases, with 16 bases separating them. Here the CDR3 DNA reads TGTGCCAGCACCGCCGGGACACTGGACTCTGGGGCCAACGTCCTGACTTTC. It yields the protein CASTAGTLDSGANVLTF.

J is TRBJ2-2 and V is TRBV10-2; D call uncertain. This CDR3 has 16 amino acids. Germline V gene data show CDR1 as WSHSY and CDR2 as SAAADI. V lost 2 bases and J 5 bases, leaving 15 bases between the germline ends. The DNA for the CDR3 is TGCGCCAGCAGTGAGCTTAGGGCCGACTTGACCGGGGAGCTGTTTTTT. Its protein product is CASSELRADLTGELFF.

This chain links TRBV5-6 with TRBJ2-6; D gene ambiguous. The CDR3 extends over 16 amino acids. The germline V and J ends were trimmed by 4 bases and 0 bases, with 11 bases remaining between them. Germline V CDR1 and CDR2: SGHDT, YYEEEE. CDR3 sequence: CASSPLRYSGANVLTF. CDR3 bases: TGTGCCAGCAGCCCGCTGAGATACTCTGGGGCCAACGTCCTGACTTTC.

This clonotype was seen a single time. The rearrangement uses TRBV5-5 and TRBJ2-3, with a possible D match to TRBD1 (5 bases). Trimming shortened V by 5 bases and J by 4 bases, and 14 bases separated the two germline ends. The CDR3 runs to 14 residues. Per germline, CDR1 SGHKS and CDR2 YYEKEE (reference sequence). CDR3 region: CASRTAGGPDTQYF. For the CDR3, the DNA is TGTGCCAGCAGGACAGCTGGCGGCCCAGATACGCAGTATTTT.

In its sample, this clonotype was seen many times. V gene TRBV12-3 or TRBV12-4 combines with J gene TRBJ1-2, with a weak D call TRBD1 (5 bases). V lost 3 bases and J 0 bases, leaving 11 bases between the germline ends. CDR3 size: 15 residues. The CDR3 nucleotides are TGTGCCAGCAGTTTGGGACGGCAAGCTAACTATGGCTACACCTTC. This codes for CASSLGRQANYGYTF.

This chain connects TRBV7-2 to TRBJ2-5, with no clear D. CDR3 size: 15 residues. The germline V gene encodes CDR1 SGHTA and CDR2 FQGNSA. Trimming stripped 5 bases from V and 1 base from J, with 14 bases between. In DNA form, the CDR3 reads TGTGCCAGCAGCCCGTTTGGACCCAGCCAAGAGACCCAGTACTTC. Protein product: CASSPFGPSQETQYF.

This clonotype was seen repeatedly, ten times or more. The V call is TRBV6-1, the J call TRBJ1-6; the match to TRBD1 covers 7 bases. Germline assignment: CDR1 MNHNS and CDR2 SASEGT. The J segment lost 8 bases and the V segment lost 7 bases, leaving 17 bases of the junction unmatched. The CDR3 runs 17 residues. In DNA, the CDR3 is TGTGCCAGCACCGTAATCGACAGGGTGGATCCGGATTCACCCCTCCACTTT. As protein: CASTVIDRVDPDSPLHF.

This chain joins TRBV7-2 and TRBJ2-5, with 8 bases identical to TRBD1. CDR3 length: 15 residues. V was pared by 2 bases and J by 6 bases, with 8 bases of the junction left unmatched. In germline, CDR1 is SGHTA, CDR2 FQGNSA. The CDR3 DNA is TGTGCCAGCAGCTTAAATGCAGGGGGCACGAAGACCCAGTACTTC. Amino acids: CASSLNAGGTKTQYF.

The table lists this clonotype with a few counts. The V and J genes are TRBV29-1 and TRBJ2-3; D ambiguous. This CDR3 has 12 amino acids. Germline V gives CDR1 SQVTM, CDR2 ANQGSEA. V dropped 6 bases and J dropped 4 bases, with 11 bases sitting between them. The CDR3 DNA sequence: TGCAGCGTGGGCGGACGTCCAGATACGCAGTATTTT. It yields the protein CSVGGRPDTQYF.

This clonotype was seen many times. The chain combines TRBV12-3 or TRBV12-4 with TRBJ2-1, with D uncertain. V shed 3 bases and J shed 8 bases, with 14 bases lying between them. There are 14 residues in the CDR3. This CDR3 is CASSLAAGPYEQFF. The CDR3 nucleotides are TGTGCCAGCAGTTTGGCCGCCGGTCCTTATGAGCAGTTCTTC.

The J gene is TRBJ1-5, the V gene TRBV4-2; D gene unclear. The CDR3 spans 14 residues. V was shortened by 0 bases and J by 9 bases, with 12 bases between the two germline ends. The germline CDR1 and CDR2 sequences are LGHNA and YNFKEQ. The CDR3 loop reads CASSQERIGWPQHF. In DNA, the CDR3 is TGTGCCAGCAGCCAAGAGCGGATCGGCTGGCCCCAGCATTTT.

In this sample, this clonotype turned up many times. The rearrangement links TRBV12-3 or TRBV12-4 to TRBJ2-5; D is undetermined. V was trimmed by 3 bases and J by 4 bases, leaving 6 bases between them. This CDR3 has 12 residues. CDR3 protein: CASSFRRETQYF. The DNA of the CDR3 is TGTGCCAGCAGTTTTAGACGAGAGACCCAGTACTTC.

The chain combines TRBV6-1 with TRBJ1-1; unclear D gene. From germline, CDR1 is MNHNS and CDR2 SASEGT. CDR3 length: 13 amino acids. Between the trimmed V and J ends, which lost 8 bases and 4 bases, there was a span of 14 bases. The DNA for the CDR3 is TGTGCCAGCGAACTGACCCTGGGCACTGAAGCTTTCTTT. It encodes CASELTLGTEAFF.

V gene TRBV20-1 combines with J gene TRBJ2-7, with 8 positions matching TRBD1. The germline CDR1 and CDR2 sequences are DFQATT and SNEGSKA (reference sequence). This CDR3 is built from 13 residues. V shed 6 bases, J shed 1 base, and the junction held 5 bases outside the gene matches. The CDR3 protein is CSARTGLSYEQYF. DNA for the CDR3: TGCAGTGCCAGGACAGGGCTTTCCTACGAGCAGTACTTC.

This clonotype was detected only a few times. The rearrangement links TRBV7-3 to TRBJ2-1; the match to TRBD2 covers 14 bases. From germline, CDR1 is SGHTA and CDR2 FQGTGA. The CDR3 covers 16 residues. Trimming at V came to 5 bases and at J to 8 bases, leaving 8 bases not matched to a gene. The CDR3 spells CASSPKGTSGSDEQFF. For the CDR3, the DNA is TGTGCCAGCAGCCCTAAGGGGACTAGCGGGAGCGATGAGCAGTTCTTC.

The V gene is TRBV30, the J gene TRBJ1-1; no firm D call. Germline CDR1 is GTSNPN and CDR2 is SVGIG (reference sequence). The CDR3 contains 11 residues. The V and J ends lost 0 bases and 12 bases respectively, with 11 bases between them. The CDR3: CAWSVNVRPFF. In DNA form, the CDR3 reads TGTGCCTGGAGTGTAAACGTCAGGCCTTTCTTT.

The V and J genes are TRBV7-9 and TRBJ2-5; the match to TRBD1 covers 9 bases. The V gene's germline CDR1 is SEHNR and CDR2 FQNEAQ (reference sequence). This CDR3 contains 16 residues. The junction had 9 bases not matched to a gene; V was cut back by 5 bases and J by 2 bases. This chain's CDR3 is CASSPSGQGLQETQYF. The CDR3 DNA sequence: TGTGCCAGCAGCCCATCGGGACAGGGACTTCAAGAGACCCAGTACTTC.

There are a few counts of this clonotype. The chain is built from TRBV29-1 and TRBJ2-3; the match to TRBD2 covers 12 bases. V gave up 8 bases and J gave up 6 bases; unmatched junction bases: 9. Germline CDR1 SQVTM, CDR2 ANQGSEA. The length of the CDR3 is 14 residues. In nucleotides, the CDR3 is TGCAGCTTTTCTAGCGGGAGGGTCGGGGATACGCAGTATTTT. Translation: CSFSSGRVGDTQYF.

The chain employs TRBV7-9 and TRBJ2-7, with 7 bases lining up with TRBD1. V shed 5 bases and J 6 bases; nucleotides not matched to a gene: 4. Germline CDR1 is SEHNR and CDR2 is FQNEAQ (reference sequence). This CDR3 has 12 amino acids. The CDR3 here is CASSLYRGEQYF. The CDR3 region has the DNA TGTGCCAGCAGCCTTTACAGGGGCGAGCAGTACTTC.

CDR3 region: CSVGAGASTDTQYF. DNA of the CDR3: TGCAGCGTTGGCGCAGGTGCTAGCACAGATACGCAGTATTTT. The chain carries TRBV29-1 and TRBJ2-3; D ambiguous. Trimming took off 4 bases at V and 0 bases at J, with 11 bases between the two ends. Germline V gene lookup returns CDR1 SQVTM and CDR2 ANQGSEA. The CDR3 runs 14 residues.

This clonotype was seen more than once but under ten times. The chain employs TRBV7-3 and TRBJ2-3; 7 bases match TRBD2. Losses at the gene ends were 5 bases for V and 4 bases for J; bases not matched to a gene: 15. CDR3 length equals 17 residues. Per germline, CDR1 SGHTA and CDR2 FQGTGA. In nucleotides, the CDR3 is TGTGCCAGCAGCCCGATTAAGCAGCGGGATATACCAGATACGCAGTATTTT. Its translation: CASSPIKQRDIPDTQYF.

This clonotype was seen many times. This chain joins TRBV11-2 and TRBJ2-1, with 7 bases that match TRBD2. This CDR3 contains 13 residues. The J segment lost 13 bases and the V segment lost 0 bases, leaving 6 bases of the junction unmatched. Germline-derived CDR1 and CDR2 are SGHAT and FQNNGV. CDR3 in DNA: TGTGCCAGCAGCTTAGATCTGCGGGGGTTACAGTTCTTC. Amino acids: CASSLDLRGLQFF.

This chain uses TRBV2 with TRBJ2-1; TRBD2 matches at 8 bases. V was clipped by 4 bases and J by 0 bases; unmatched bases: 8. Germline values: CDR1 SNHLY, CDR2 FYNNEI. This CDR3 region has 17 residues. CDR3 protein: CASSGRTSRRSYNEQFF. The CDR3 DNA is TGTGCCAGCAGTGGTAGGACTAGCCGACGCTCCTACAATGAGCAGTTCTTC. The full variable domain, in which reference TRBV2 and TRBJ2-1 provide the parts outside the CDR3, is EPEVTQTPSHQVTQMGQEVILRCVPISNHLYFYWYRQILGQKVEFLVSFYNNEISEKSEIFDDQFSVERPDGSNFTLKIRSTKLEDSAMYFCASSGRTSRRSYNEQFFGPGTRLTVL.

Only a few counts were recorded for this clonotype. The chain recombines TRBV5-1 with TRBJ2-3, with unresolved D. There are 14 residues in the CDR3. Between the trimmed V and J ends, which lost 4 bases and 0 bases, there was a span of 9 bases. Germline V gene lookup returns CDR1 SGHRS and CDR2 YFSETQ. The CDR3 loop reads CASSRPTSTDTQYF. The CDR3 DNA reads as TGCGCCAGCAGCCGACCAACTAGCACAGATACGCAGTATTTT.

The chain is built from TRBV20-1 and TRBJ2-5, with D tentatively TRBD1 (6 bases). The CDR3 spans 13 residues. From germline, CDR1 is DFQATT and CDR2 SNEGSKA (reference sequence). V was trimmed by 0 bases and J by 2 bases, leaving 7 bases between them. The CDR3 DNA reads TGCAGTGCTAGAGAGGGGGCACAAGAGACCCAGTACTTC. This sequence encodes CSAREGAQETQYF.

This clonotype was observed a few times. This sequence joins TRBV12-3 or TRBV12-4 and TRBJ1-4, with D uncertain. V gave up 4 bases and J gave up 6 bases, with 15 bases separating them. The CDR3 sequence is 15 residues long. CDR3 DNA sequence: TGTGCCAGCAGTTCTAGGGTCCTCCGCCATGAAAAACTGTTTTTT. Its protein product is CASSSRVLRHEKLFF.